Here is one TCR beta chain with its context. As yet, its antigen is unknown. A read error may explain this, as a much larger clone is one base away. The conserved closing phenylalanine or tryptophan is absent in this CDR3, likely reflecting a read error. These data come from a study of breast tumors, draining lymph nodes, adjacent tissues. Study conclusions and caveats: Data only fit, rather than demonstrated, lymph node origin of most tumor T cells. Tumor and nontumor repertoires were significantly more similar in luminal-like than in basal-like breast cancer.

TCRdb itself ran the multiplex PCR reads through MiXCR, one entry per CDR3 protein. Here the sample spans more than 20,000 distinct CDR3 sequences, 23% being singletons. The CDR3 totals 11 residues. The chain links TRBV6-7 to TRBJ2-1; no definite D call. TRBV6-7 is classed as an ORF, of uncertain function. The receptor's source is a female donor with breast cancer. Some clones in this sample may be carry-over from other donors' samples. Sequences were obtained from breast tumor tissue. CDR3 region: CPGSTPNEQFS. In DNA, the CDR3 is TGTCCTGGATCTACGCCCAATGAGCAGTTCTCC.